This T cell receptor beta chain was found in a study of long-term antiretroviral therapy in people with HIV (dated by TCRdb to between 2022 and 2023). Study-wide context: The earliest samples were collected roughly a decade before the 2015 WHO recommendation for immediate ART, at a time when ART was usually postponed until CD4 counts fell. A retrospective serial study tested whether ART initiation and durable HIV suppression were associated with changes in peripheral blood TRB repertoire composition and diversity. A total of 150 to 200 cryopreserved PBMC samples came from 30 adults with confirmed HIV infection and were collected serially over a mean of about six years (range 1-12). About 40% of the 30 participants with HIV were female. No cross-contamination during QIAcube processing was seen in test extractions of a monoclonal T-cell line run alongside a few dozen polyclonal samples. Overall study results and their limits: The samples span the years 2004 to 2017, and the ART regimens used at that time may not be as effective as current regimens. Because pre-ART samples had limited cell numbers, profiling was done on unsorted PBMC rather than on sorted CD4+ and CD8+ T cells. Inferences about post-ART repertoire changes were limited because no data were available on ART adherence, viral resistance or therapy changes. Narrower CDR3 length ranges were observed in HIV repertoires than in controls, and an antigen-experienced repertoire with only a slight naive shift after ART was suggested by the network structure. ART initiation was associated with a significant increase in TRB diversity, but diversity stayed significantly below transplant donor controls even after long-term ART. The repertoire was dominated across all time points by expanded TRB clones identified before ART initiation, although this dominance was seen to fluctuate and to decrease in many PLHIV after ART. Limited PBMC availability meant only the TCR beta chain was sequenced, without alpha chain pairing.

The immunoSEQ hsTCRB v3.0 assay was used at survey level resolution to sequence the TRB variable region. A depth of about 35,000-50,000 T-cell genomes per sample was targeted for TRB sequencing. An Illumina MiSeq with a v3 150-cycle kit was used to sequence the pooled TRB libraries. As for how the authors treated the data: Repertoire analysis was run in R within a reproducible Nextflow workflow that covered QC, data transformation and analysis. LymphoSeq2, an R package for AIRR-Seq data exploration, was used to implement custom analyses. A few samples that yielded fewer than 5000 total TRB sequences were excluded, so that approximately 200 HIV repertoires were analyzed. Of the 188 retained HIV repertoires, about 59 were collected before and approximately 130 after ART initiation. Repertoires were downsampled to 5000 TRB nucleotide sequences, and summary statistics were averaged over 100 downsampling iterations. Only TRB sequences with CDR3 regions of at least seven amino acids were retained for analysis. A Shannon entropy-derived clonality score and the Gini coefficient were used to measure diversity. In the repertoire networks, any two of the top 5000 CDR3 amino acid sequences were linked whenever the two sequences differed by an edit distance of one. GLIPH2 predicted antigen specificity groups and MHC restriction for TRB CDR3 amino acid sequences. Known CMV, EBV, HIV or tissue antigen associations were flagged by matching CDR3 amino acid sequences against VDJdb and McPAS-TCR. Pre-ART, post-ART and control groups were compared with Wilcoxon signed-rank tests and Holm-Bonferroni correction. TCRdb took over this immuneACCESS table, retaining in-frame rearrangements with V and J assigned. Such tables are incomplete; in checked studies, under half of the missing clones stem from an unresolved V gene, and the remainder is unexplained. That table is the source of V, J and clone size, and D and trimming were worked out from the DNA. In this sample the table shows 20,000 to 25,000 clones, approximately 79% of which occur a single time. 10% to 15% of the sample goes to the ten largest clones.

About this clone itself: Its antigen is currently not known. No qualities accompany the bases; no much larger clone lies one base away.

The CDR3, from cysteine to phenylalanine, totals 14 residues. The only DNA kept is the CDR3, 42 bases in frame from the first base. Trimming removed 3 bases from V and 7 bases from J; the gene matches leave 3 bases unexplained. The germline V gene (reference sequence) specifies MNHEY as CDR1 and SMNVEV as CDR2. Participants were included only if at least one PBMC sample before ART initiation and at least two post-ART samples were available. All participants with HIV were treated in the United States of America. Before DNA extraction, cryopreserved samples containing about 1-10 million PBMC were thawed and washed. At the time of the earliest PBMC sample for each participant with HIV, ages ranged from about 23 to 60 years. PBMC samples were contributed by each participant from 1-4 timepoints before ART initiation and 2-8 timepoints after ART initiation, with a median of 7 samples. For every participant, serial HIV viral load, CD4+ T-cell count, ART history and demographic data were obtained. A Qiagen kit on a QIAcube was used to extract genomic DNA from unsorted PBMC, with samples processed in batches of 12.

The chain links TRBV27 with TRBJ2-2; 9 middle bases align to TRBD1. This sequence originates from a middle-aged woman with HIV. The source was unsorted PBMCs, collected around 1.7 years before starting antiretroviral therapy. The nucleotide sequence reads as follows: TGTGCCAGCAGTTTGCGGACAGGGGACGGGGAGCTGTTTTTT. Its protein reads: CASSLRTGDGELFF.